This T cell receptor beta chain was found in a study of siplizumab effects on memory and regulatory T cells. Study conclusions and caveats: A naive or memory phenotype could not be assigned to roughly 80-95% of the proliferating CD4+ or CD8+ clones.

V was cut by 4 bases and J by 6 bases, with 14 bases left in between. In germline, CDR1 is SGHDT, CDR2 YYEEEE. The CDR3 is made up of 13 amino acids. About this clone itself: The antigen is undetermined.

Measured with immunoSEQ multiplex PCR; TCRdb has only the in-frame clones, and not every one. The sample holds tens of thousands of clones; 75% to 95% are singletons and the top ten take 25% to 35%. This sequence joins TRBV5-6 and TRBJ2-7, with D possibly being TRBD1 (6 bases). Sequencing used CD8+ T cells sorted from blood. The clonotype comes from a human donor in good health. CDR3 nucleotide sequence: TGTGCCAGCAGCAGTCGGACAGCCGCCGAGCAGTACTTC. This codes for CASSSRTAAEQYF.